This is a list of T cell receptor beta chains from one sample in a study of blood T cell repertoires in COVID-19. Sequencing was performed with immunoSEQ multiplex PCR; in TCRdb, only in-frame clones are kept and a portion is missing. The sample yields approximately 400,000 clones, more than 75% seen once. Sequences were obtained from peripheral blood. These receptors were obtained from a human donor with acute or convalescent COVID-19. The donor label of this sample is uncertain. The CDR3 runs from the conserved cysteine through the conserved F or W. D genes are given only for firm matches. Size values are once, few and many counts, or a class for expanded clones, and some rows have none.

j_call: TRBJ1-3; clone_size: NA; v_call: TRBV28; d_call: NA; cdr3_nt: TGTGCCAGCGGCACAGGGCACTCTGGAAACACCATATATTTT; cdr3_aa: CASGTGHSGNTIYF
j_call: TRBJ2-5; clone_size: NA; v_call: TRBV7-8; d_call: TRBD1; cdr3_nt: TGTGCCAGCAGCCAAGACAGGGGGCTAGAGACCCAGTACTTC; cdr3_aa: CASSQDRGLETQYF
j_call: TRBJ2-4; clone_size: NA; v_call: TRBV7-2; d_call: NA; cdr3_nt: TGTGCCAGCAGCCCTGACAGACTAGCCAAAAACATTCAGTACTTC; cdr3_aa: CASSPDRLAKNIQYF
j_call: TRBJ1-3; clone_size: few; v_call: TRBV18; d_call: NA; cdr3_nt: TGTGCCAGCTCACCTGGACAGGGAAACACCATATATTTT; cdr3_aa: CASSPGQGNTIYF
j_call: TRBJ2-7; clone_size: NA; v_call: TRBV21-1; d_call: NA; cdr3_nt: TGTGCCAGCAGCAAACAGGGACTAGCGGGGGCTTGGGGCATGGGGGAGCAGTACTTC; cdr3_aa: CASSKQGLAGAWGMGEQYF
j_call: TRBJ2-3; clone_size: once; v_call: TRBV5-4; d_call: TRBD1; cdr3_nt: TGTGCCAGCAGCTTAACTTCCGGACAGGGAACAGATACGCAGTATTTT; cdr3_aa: CASSLTSGQGTDTQYF
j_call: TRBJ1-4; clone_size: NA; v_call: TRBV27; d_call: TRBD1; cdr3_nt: TGTGCCAGCAGTCCTCGGACAGGGGTGGGAAAACTGTTTTTT; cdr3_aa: CASSPRTGVGKLFF
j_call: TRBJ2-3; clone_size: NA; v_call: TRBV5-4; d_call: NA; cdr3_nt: TGTGCCAGCAGCTTGGCCGGTGCCTTGACAGATACGCAGTATTTT; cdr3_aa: CASSLAGALTDTQYF
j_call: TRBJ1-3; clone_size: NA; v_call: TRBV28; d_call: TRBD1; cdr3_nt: TGTGCCAGCAGTTCACCCGGGACAGCTGGAAACACCATATATTTT; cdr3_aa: CASSSPGTAGNTIYF
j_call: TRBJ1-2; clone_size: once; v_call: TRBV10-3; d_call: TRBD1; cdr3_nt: TGTGCCTCTAGAAGGGACAGGACAAACTATGGCTACACCTTC; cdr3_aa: CASRRDRTNYGYTF
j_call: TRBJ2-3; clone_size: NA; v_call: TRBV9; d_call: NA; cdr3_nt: TGTGCCAGCAGCGTAAAAGGCCAGACCGGGAGCACAGATACGCAGTATTTT; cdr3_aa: CASSVKGQTGSTDTQYF
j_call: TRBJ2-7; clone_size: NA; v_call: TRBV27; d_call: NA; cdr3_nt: TGTGCCAGCAGTTCAAACAGGGTATCCTACGAGCAGTACTTC; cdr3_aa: CASSSNRVSYEQYF
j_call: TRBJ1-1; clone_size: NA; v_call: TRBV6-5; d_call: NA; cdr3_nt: TGTGCCAGCAGGCTTATCAGGACTGAAGCTTTCTTT; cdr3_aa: CASRLIRTEAFF
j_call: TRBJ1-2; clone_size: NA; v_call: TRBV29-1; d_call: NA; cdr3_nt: TGCAGCGTTGAAAGGGAGACGGGACACTTGGGCTTGGGCTACACCTTC; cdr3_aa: CSVERETGHLGLGYTF
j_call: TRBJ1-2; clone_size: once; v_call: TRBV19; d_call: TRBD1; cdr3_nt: TGTGCCAGTAGGCCGGGACAGGAGACCTATGGCTACACCTTC; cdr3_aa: CASRPGQETYGYTF
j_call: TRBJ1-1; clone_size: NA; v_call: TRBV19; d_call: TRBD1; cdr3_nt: TGTGCCAGTAGGGGGACAGGGAGAACTGAAGCTTTCTTT; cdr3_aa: CASRGTGRTEAFF
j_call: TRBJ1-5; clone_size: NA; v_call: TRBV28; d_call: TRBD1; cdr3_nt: TGTGCCAGCAGTTCACCTCGGACAGGGTTGAGTCAGCCCCAGCATTTT; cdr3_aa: CASSSPRTGLSQPQHF
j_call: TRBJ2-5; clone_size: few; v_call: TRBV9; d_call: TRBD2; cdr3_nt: TGTGCCAGCAGCCCTAGCGGGGGGAAGGAGACCCAGTACTTC; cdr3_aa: CASSPSGGKETQYF
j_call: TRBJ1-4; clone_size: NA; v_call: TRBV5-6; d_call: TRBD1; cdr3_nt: TGTGCCAGCAGCTTACCGGGACAGGGGAATGAAAAACTGTTTTTT; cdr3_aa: CASSLPGQGNEKLFF
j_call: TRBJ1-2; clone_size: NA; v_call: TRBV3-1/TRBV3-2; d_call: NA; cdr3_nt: TGTGCCAGCAGCCAAGCTCGGTATGGCTACACCTTC; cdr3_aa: CASSQARYGYTF
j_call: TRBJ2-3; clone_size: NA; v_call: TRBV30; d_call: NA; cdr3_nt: TGCTCAACTCAAGCTGGGACTTCAGATACGCAGTATTTT; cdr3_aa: CSTQAGTSDTQYF
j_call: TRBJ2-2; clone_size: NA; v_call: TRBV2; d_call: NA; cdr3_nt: TGTGCCAGCAAAAGGGGATCGAGAAACACCGGGGAGCTGTTTTTT; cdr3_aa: CASKRGSRNTGELFF
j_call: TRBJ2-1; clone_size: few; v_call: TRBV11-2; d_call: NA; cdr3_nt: TGTGCCAGCAGCTTAGATGGTCTAGCAGGTGAGCAGTTCTTC; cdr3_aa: CASSLDGLAGEQFF
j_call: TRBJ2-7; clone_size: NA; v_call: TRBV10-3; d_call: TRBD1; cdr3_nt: TGTGCCATCAGTCCCCTTACAGGGGGAACCTACGAGCAGTACTTC; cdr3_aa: CAISPLTGGTYEQYF
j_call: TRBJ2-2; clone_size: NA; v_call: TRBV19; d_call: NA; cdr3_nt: TGTGCCAGTAGTATTTTGGGGGGAGCCGGGGAGCTGTTTTTT; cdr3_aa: CASSILGGAGELFF
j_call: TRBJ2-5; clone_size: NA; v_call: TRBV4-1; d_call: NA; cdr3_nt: TGCGCCAGCAGCCTAGACCCGACACCCAGTCAGACCCAGTACTTC; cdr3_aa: CASSLDPTPSQTQYF
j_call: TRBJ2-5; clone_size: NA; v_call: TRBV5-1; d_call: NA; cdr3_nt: TGCGCCAGCAGCTTGGGACGATCTAGGGGTGAGACCCAGTACTTC; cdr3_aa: CASSLGRSRGETQYF
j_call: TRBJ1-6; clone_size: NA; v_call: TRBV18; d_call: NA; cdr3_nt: TGTGCCAGCTCACCAGGGCAGGGCGCTTCACCCCTCCACTTT; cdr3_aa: CASSPGQGASPLHF
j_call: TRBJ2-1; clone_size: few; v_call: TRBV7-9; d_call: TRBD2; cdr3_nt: TGTGCCAGCAGGAAAATTGCGGGAGGTAACAATGAGCAGTTCTTC; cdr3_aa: CASRKIAGGNNEQFF
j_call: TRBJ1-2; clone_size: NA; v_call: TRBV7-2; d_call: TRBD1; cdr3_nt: TGTGCCAGCAGCCGGGGGGGACAGACTAACTATGGCTACACCTTC; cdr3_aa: CASSRGGQTNYGYTF
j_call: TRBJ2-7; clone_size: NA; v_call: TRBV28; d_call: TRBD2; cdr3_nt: TGTGCCAGCTCACCGGGACTAGCGGGAAAAGAGCAGTACTTC; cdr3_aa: CASSPGLAGKEQYF
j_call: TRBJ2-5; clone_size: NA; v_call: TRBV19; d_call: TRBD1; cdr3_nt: TGTGCCAGTAGTTACGGACAGGGGCGAGAGACCCAGTACTTC; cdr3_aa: CASSYGQGRETQYF
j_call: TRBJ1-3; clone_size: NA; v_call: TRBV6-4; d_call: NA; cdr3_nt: TGTGCCAGCAGGGCGGAGGCCCTCCCTGGAAACACCATATATTTT; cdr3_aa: CASRAEALPGNTIYF
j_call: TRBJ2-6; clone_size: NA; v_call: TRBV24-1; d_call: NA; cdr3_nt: TGTGCCACCAGTGATGTGTACAGGGTAGCCCCCTCTGGGGCCAACGTCCTGACTTTC; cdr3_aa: CATSDVYRVAPSGANVLTF
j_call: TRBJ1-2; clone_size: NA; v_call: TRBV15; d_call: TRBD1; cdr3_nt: TGTGCCACCAGCAGAGATTTGGGACAGAATTTCTATGGCTACACCTTC; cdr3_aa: CATSRDLGQNFYGYTF